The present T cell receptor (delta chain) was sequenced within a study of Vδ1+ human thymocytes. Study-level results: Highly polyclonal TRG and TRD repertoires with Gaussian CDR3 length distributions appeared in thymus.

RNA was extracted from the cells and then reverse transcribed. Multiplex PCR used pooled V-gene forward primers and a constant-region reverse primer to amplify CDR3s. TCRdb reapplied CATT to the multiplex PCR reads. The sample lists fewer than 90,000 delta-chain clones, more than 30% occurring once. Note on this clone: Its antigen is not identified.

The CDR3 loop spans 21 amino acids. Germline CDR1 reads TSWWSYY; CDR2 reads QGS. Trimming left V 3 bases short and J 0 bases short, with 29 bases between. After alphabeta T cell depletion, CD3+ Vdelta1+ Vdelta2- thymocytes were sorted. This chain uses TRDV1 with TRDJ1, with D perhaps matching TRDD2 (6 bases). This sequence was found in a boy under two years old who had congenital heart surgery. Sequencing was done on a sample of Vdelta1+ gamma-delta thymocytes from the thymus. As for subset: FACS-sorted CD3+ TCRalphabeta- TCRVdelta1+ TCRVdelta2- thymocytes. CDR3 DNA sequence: TGTGCTCTTGGGGAGTGTCCTCCTACGTGGGTGGGATTCACTTACACCGATAAACTCATCTTT. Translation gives CALGECPPTWVGFTYTDKLIF.